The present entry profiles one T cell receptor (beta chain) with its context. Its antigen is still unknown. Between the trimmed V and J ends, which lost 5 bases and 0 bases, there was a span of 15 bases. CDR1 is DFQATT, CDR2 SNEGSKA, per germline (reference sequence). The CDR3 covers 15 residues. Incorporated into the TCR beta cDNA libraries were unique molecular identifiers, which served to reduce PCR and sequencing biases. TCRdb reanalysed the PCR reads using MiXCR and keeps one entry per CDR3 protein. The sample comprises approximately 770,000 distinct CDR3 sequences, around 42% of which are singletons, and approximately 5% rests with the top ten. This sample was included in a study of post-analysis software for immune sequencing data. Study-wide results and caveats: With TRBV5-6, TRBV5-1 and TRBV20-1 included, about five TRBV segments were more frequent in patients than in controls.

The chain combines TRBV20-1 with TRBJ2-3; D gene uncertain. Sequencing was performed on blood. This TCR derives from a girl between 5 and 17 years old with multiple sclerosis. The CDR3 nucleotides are TGCAGTGCTGTCGACTCTGGCTATAGCACAGATACGCAGTATTTT. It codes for CSAVDSGYSTDTQYF.